One and the same sample provided the 24 T cell receptor beta chains below, sequenced in a study of tumor-infiltrating lymphocytes in glioblastoma multiforme. Three nested ARM-PCR rounds with V-beta and C-beta primers built TCRB libraries. Using its own MiXCR run on the multiplex PCR reads, TCRdb lists one record per CDR3 protein. This sample has about 10,000 distinct CDR3 sequences; 60% to 75% occur once, and the top ten carry around 31%. The sequenced sample consisted of brain tumor tissue. These receptors were taken from a male donor with glioblastoma.

This clonotype is medium-sized. V gene TRBV12-3 or TRBV12-4 combines with J gene TRBJ2-7; the match to TRBD2 covers 11 bases. The V gene end was trimmed by 6 bases and the J gene end by 4 bases; junction bases not matched to a gene: 8. The CDR3 is made up of 15 amino acids. CDR3 coding DNA: TGTGCCAGCAGCCCAGGGGGACTAGCGGCTTACGAGCAGTACTTC. As protein: CASSPGGLAAYEQYF.

Note on this clonotype: A single base separates this from a much larger clone, so it may be a read error. The rearrangement uses TRBV7-3 and TRBJ2-7, with TRBD2 as a possible D gene (5 bases). This CDR3 comprises 14 residues. V was pared by 5 bases and J by 0 bases, with 11 bases between. Germline-derived CDR1 and CDR2 are SGHTA and FQGTGA. The DNA for the CDR3 is TGTGCCAGCAGCCCAGCGGTGGACTCCTACGAGCAGTACTTC. Amino acids: CASSPAVDSYEQYF.

This clonotype was counted a few times. The chain couples TRBV10-1 to TRBJ2-3, with 11 nucleotides matching TRBD2. With V trimmed by 4 bases and J by 2 bases, 5 bases remained unmatched. The CDR3 is 16 residues long. The germline V gene has CDR1 WNHNN and CDR2 SYGVQD (reference sequence). The CDR3 loop reads CASSVASGGTTDTQYF. CDR3 in DNA: TGCGCCAGCAGTGTGGCTAGCGGGGGGACCACAGATACGCAGTATTTT.

About this clonotype itself: One junction end disagrees with the germline gene, perhaps due to a read error. The rearrangement joins TRBV20-1 to TRBJ2-3, with TRBD2 identical over 7 bases. Germline loops: CDR1 DFQATT, CDR2 SNEGSKA (reference sequence). The CDR3 is made up of 20 amino acids. The CDR3 nucleotides read TGCAGTGCTAGTCGCCCCGGACTGGAGGGAGGGCCGAGTAGCACAGACACGCAGTATTTT. Protein sequence: CSASRPGLEGGPSSTDTQYF.

CDR3: CAISDLTPQGGYGYTF. For the CDR3, the DNA is TGTGCCATCAGTGACCTCACCCCACAGGGGGGATATGGCTACACCTTC. V and J are TRBV10-3 and TRBJ1-2, with 8 bases aligning to TRBD1. CDR1 and CDR2 from the germline V gene are ENHRY and SYGVKD. CDR3 length equals 16 residues. Losses at the gene ends were 3 bases for V and 5 bases for J; bases not matched to a gene: 11.

This rearrangement joins TRBV20-1 to TRBJ1-6, with D tentatively TRBD1 (5 bases). Per the germline V gene, CDR1 is DFQATT and CDR2 is SNEGSKA (reference sequence). The CDR3 consists of 14 residues. V lost 7 bases and J lost 7, with 17 bases in between. CDR3 in amino acids: CSDDPGLQNSPLHF. CDR3 bases: TGCAGTGATGACCCGGGACTTCAAAATTCACCCCTCCACTTT.

This clonotype is classed as medium-sized. The chain combines TRBV4-1 with TRBJ1-1; D uncertain. The CDR3 loop spans 15 amino acids. Germline CDR1 and CDR2: MGHRA and YSYEKL. Trimming took 0 bases from V and 1 from J, leaving 9 bases between them. CDR3 coding DNA: TGCGCCAGCAGCCAAGACCCAGGAGCGAACACTGAAGCTTTCTTT. This sequence encodes CASSQDPGANTEAFF.

The chain carries TRBV15 and TRBJ2-1; the D is unclear. This CDR3 is 14 amino acids long. Germline-derived CDR1 and CDR2 are LNHNV and YYDKDF (reference sequence). Between the trimmed V and J ends, which lost 5 bases and 9 bases, there was a span of 17 bases. The CDR3 nucleotides read TGTGCCACCAGCGGCGGTCCGGTTCAGTCTGAGCAGTTCTTC. This codes for CATSGGPVQSEQFF.

Only one count was recorded for this clonotype. This chain uses TRBV20-1 with TRBJ2-5; the D gene is possibly TRBD2 (6 bases). CDR1 and CDR2 from the germline V gene are DFQATT and SNEGSKA (reference sequence). There are 13 residues in the CDR3. The V and J ends lost 1 base and 1 base respectively, with 7 bases between them. The CDR3 spells CSARVGGQETQYF. The CDR3 DNA follows: TGCAGTGCTAGAGTCGGGGGCCAAGAGACCCAGTACTTC.

V and J are TRBV6-1 and TRBJ2-7; no clear D gene. The CDR3 runs 14 residues. The V gene's germline CDR1 is MNHNS and CDR2 SASEGT. The germline V and J ends were trimmed by 1 base and 7 bases, with 14 bases remaining between them. The CDR3 region has the DNA TGTGCCAGCAGTGAAGAGCCAGATCCCCTTGAGCAGTACTTC. This encodes CASSEEPDPLEQYF.

About this clonotype: At one end, the junction sequence differs from germline, possibly due to a read error. This chain links TRBV12-3 or TRBV12-4 with TRBJ1-4; D is uncertain. The CDR3 sequence is 12 residues long. Here the CDR3 reads CASREGIEKPFF. Here the CDR3 DNA reads TGTGCCAGCAGGGAAGGTATCGAAAAACCGTTTTTT.

Worth noting for this clonotype: A junction end diverges from the germline sequence, so it may reflect a read error. The chain recombines TRBV6-5 with TRBJ2-7; no clear D. The germline CDR1 and CDR2 sequences are MNHEY and SVGAGI. The CDR3 consists of 13 residues. The CDR3 is CATSYVGFHGQYF. In DNA form, the CDR3 reads TGTGCCACCAGTTACGTCGGGTTCCACGGGCAGTACTTC.

V is TRBV5-4 and J is TRBJ1-1; a possible D gene is TRBD1 (6 bases). The CDR3 has 16 residues. V lost 4 bases and J lost 4, with 20 bases in between. The germline V gene encodes CDR1 SGHNT and CDR2 YYREEE (reference sequence). The CDR3 loop is CASSQLEQGMITEAFF. CDR3 DNA sequence: TGTGCCAGCAGCCAACTCGAACAGGGTATGATCACTGAAGCTTTCTTT.

This clonotype was detected once. The V call is TRBV20-1, the J call TRBJ2-4; TRBD2 might be the D (6 bases). Germline CDR1 and CDR2: DFQATT and SNEGSKA (reference sequence). V was clipped by 6 bases and J by 7 bases, with 16 bases between them. The length of the CDR3 is 13 residues. CDR3 loop: CSASGLSANIQYF. DNA of the CDR3: TGCAGTGCCTCGGGACTCTCGGCGAACATTCAGTACTTC.

This chain uses TRBV29-1 with TRBJ2-1; a weak D match, TRBD2 (7 bases). There are 14 residues in the CDR3. The V end lost 5 bases, the J end lost 8 bases, and 19 bases lay between the germline ends. Germline-derived CDR1 and CDR2 are SQVTM and ANQGSEA. In nucleotides, the CDR3 is TGCAGCGTTTTTGTTGCGGGGGCGGGGTATGAGCAGTTCTTC. This gives the protein CSVFVAGAGYEQFF.

On this clonotype: One base away lies a much larger clone, so this may be a sequencing read error. The DNA is left out, because the CDR3 cannot be placed on it with certainty; the CDR3 is given as TCRdb lists it. This chain uses TRBV28 with TRBJ2-2; TRBD2, the table's D call, was not compared with the DNA. The CDR3 length is 15 residues, termini included. CDR1 and CDR2 from the germline V gene are MDHEN and SYDVKM. The chain's CDR3 is CATVGPGLAGGEMFF.

This clonotype was found many times. The CDR3 is CSASKGQVNYGYTF. CDR3 DNA: TGCAGTGCTAGTAAGGGACAGGTGAACTATGGCTACACCTTC. V usage is TRBV20-1 and J usage is TRBJ1-2; 8 nucleotides agree with TRBD1. The CDR3 consists of 14 residues. Per the germline V gene, CDR1 is DFQATT and CDR2 is SNEGSKA (reference sequence). Trimming cost V 3 bases and J 2 bases; bases outside gene matches: 5.

A word on this clonotype: One end of the junction fails to match germline, which may point to a read error. The chain is built from TRBV12-3 or TRBV12-4 and TRBJ1-5, with 7 bases that match TRBD1. This CDR3 comprises 13 residues. The CDR3 reads CVSSATGMVPQHF. The CDR3, as DNA: TGTGTCAGCAGTGCGACAGGGATGGTGCCCCAGCACTTT.

For this clonotype: In this CDR3 the conserved last residue, phenylalanine or tryptophan, is missing, so a read error is likely. This chain links TRBV10-3 with TRBJ2-7, with 10 positions matching TRBD1. V shed 2 bases and J 7 bases; nucleotides not matched to a gene: 5. Germline V CDR1 and CDR2: ENHRY, SYGVKD. The CDR3 is made up of 14 amino acids. The CDR3 loop reads CAISETGQGYEQYL. CDR3 nucleotides: TGTGCCATCAGTGAGACGGGACAGGGGTATGAGCAGTACCTC.

Notes on this clonotype: The CDR3 does not close with the conserved phenylalanine or tryptophan, likely indicating a read error. The chain links TRBV11-2 to TRBJ1-2; the D gene is possibly TRBD1 (5 bases). The CDR3 covers 15 residues. V lost 5 bases and J lost 5, with 18 bases in between. Germline V gene lookup returns CDR1 SGHAT and CDR2 FQNNGV. The DNA of the CDR3 is TGTGCCAGCAGCCTCTCGTCTGGGGCGGATTATGGCTACACCTTA. Protein: CASSLSSGADYGYTL.

This clonotype showed up just once. At one end, the junction sequence differs from germline, possibly due to a read error. This chain connects TRBV5-6 to TRBJ1-1; perhaps TRBD1 as D (6 bases). Germline V gene lookup returns CDR1 SGHDT and CDR2 YYEEEE. The CDR3 covers 14 residues. The CDR3 protein is CASSWCPGDTEAFF. The CDR3, as DNA: TGTGCCAGCAGCTGGTGCCCAGGGGACACTGAAGCCTTCTTT.

This clonotype was seen repeatedly, ten times or more. V is TRBV10-3 and J is TRBJ2-1, with TRBD1 matching over 8 bases. V shed 0 bases, J shed 15 bases, and the junction held 4 bases outside the gene matches. The length of the CDR3 is 12 residues. Per the germline V gene, CDR1 is ENHRY and CDR2 is SYGVKD. The DNA of the CDR3 is TGTGCCATCAGTGAGTCCAAGGACAGGGTGTTCTTC. Residues: CAISESKDRVFF.

Concerning this clonotype: One junction end disagrees with the germline gene, perhaps due to a read error. The V gene is TRBV10-3, the J gene TRBJ1-5, with TRBD1 as a possible D gene (5 bases). Germline V gene data show CDR1 as ENHRY and CDR2 as SYGVKD. This CDR3 has 17 amino acids. CDR3 DNA sequence: TGTGCCATCAGTGAGGCAACTCAGGGCCACAGCAATCGGCCCCAGCATTTT. Encoded protein: CAISEATQGHSNRPQHF.

The V gene is TRBV12-3 or TRBV12-4, the J gene TRBJ1-6; the D is unclear. The V end lost 7 bases, the J end lost 7 bases, and 11 bases lay between the germline ends. The CDR3 consists of 13 residues. The CDR3 DNA reads TGTGCCAGCATTTTTCGACAAAATTCACCCCTCCACTTT. Encoded protein: CASIFRQNSPLHF.